This passage covers 28 T cell receptor beta chains from one sample sequenced in a study of cytomegalovirus exposure and HLA in healthy donors. PCR was performed using 60 Vbeta and 13 Jbeta primers. Clones were sequenced by immunoSEQ multiplex PCR, and TCRdb holds only the in-frame ones, with some missing. This table holds about 150,000 clones, roughly 77% found once. The sequencing input was PBMCs. These TCRs come from a young man in good health and CMV-seropositive.

The V call is TRBV5-5, the J call TRBJ1-2; perhaps TRBD1 as D (5 bases). Germline CDR1 is SGHKS and CDR2 is YYEKEE (reference sequence). V lost 0 bases and J lost 4, with 13 bases in between. This CDR3 region has 15 residues. CDR3 sequence (DNA): TGTGCCAGCAGCTTGGAGCTGGGGCCTCCCTATGGCTACACCTTC. Its protein is CASSLELGPPYGYTF.

This chain links TRBV7-9 with TRBJ1-3; 7 nucleotides agree with TRBD1. J was trimmed by 0 bases and V by 10 bases; bases with no gene match: 9. The CDR3 is made up of 15 amino acids. Per the germline V gene, CDR1 is SEHNR and CDR2 is FQNEAQ (reference sequence). The CDR3 DNA reads as TGTGCCACAGTGGGACAGAGTTTCTCTGGAAACACCATATATTTT. Amino acids: CATVGQSFSGNTIYF.

The chain carries TRBV4-1 and TRBJ2-3; TRBD1 matches at 9 bases. Germline V gene data show CDR1 as MGHRA and CDR2 as YSYEKL. The CDR3 has 18 residues. V shed 0 bases and J 4 bases; nucleotides not matched to a gene: 11. The CDR3 here is CASSQDGVGDRAADTQYF. Here the CDR3 DNA reads TGCGCCAGCAGCCAAGATGGCGTGGGGGACAGGGCTGCAGATACGCAGTATTTT.

The chain links TRBV4-1 to TRBJ2-7; D gene uncertain. Germline values: CDR1 MGHRA, CDR2 YSYEKL. This CDR3 is built from 15 residues. Trimming took 4 bases from V and 6 from J, leaving 19 bases between them. CDR3 coding DNA: TGCGCCAGCAGCCTAATTCTAGACCCTAGAACCGAGCAGTACTTC. This codes for CASSLILDPRTEQYF.

The chain uses TRBV5-1 and TRBJ2-7; no definite D call. This CDR3 contains 15 residues. V was shortened by 0 bases and J by 4 bases, with 14 bases between the two germline ends. The germline CDR1 and CDR2 sequences are SGHRS and YFSETQ. The CDR3 here is CASSLVSGLEYEQYF. In nucleotides, the CDR3 is TGCGCCAGCAGCTTGGTTTCAGGCCTCGAGTACGAGCAGTACTTC.

J is TRBJ2-3 and V is TRBV6-4; 7 bases map to TRBD2. The CDR3 loop spans 17 amino acids. Germline loops: CDR1 MRHNA, CDR2 SNTAGT. Trimming cost V 0 bases and J 6 bases; bases outside gene matches: 12. CDR3 in DNA: TGTGCCAGCAGTGACTCCCTAGCGGTAGGAAAACACGATACGCAGTATTTT. Translated: CASSDSLAVGKHDTQYF.

With regard to this clone: Different DNA sequences within this sample yield the same CDR3. V and J are TRBV2 and TRBJ2-7; 8 nucleotides agree with TRBD2. The CDR3 runs 14 residues. V trimming: 3 bases; J trimming: 1 base; junction bases outside the gene matches: 2. Germline CDR1 SNHLY, CDR2 FYNNEI. CDR3 in amino acids: CASSEAGGSYEQYF. The CDR3 DNA follows: TGTGCCAGCAGTGAGGCGGGAGGATCCTACGAGCAGTACTTC. The variable domain in full, with the rest retrieved from reference TRBV2 and TRBJ2-7, is EPEVTQTPSHQVTQMGQEVILRCVPISNHLYFYWYRQILGQKVEFLVSFYNNEISEKSEIFDDQFSVERPDGSNFTLKIRSTKLEDSAMYFCASSEAGGSYEQYFGPGTRLTVT.

The genes are TRBV4-2 and TRBJ1-2; TRBD1 is a possible D gene (6 bases). CDR1 LGHNA and CDR2 YNFKEQ come from the germline V gene. This CDR3 has 18 residues. V lost 0 bases, J lost 6 bases, and 23 bases lay in between. CDR3 in amino acids: CASSQDHWGTGPINGYTF. DNA of the CDR3: TGTGCCAGCAGCCAAGATCATTGGGGTACAGGGCCGATAAATGGCTACACCTTC.

The chain employs TRBV28 and TRBJ2-2, with 14 nucleotides matching TRBD2. In germline, CDR1 is MDHEN, CDR2 SYDVKM. V dropped 4 bases and J dropped 1; count of bases not matched to a gene: 5. The CDR3 spans 18 residues. CDR3 loop: CASSSGLAGDQNTGELFF. CDR3 sequence (DNA): TGTGCCAGCAGTTCGGGACTAGCGGGAGATCAGAACACCGGGGAGCTGTTTTTT.

This clone has a handful of counts. The rearrangement uses TRBV7-3 and TRBJ2-1; no clear D. Trimming stripped 2 bases from V and 0 bases from J, with 2 bases between. The CDR3 sequence is 13 residues long. CDR1 SGHTA and CDR2 FQGTGA come from the germline V gene. CDR3 coding DNA: TGTGCCAGCAGCTTATACTCCTACAATGAGCAGTTCTTC. Translation gives CASSLYSYNEQFF.

In the case of this clone: Other DNA sequences in this sample translate to the same CDR3. The chain joins TRBV5-1 to TRBJ2-2; 11 bases align to TRBD1. Unmatched junction bases numbered 2, after V lost 4 bases and J lost 6 bases. CDR3 size: 14 residues. The germline gives CDR1 SGHRS, CDR2 YFSETQ. CDR3 residues: CASSLGQGAGELFF. For the CDR3, the DNA is TGCGCCAGCAGCCTGGGACAGGGGGCCGGGGAGCTGTTTTTT.

The chain has TRBV11-2 and TRBJ1-1, with TRBD1 identical over 9 bases. CDR3 length: 15 residues. CDR1 is SGHAT, CDR2 FQNNGV, per germline. With 5 bases clipped from V and 3 bases from J, the junction kept 7 bases outside the gene matches. CDR3 amino acids: CASSATGGEDTEAFF. DNA of the CDR3: TGTGCCAGCAGCGCCACAGGGGGCGAGGACACTGAAGCTTTCTTT.

V usage is TRBV10-3 and J usage is TRBJ2-1; D might be TRBD2 (6 bases). Germline-derived CDR1 and CDR2 are ENHRY and SYGVKD. CDR3 length: 15 amino acids. Trimming left V 0 bases short and J 5 bases short, with 11 bases between. CDR3 sequence (DNA): TGTGCCATCAGTGAGTCGGGACTGAAAAACAATGAGCAGTTCTTC. Amino acids: CAISESGLKNNEQFF.

The gene calls are TRBV7-9 and TRBJ2-1; D possibly corresponds to TRBD1 (6 bases). V gave up 5 bases and J gave up 0 bases, with 20 bases separating them. CDR1 is SEHNR and CDR2 is FQNEAQ in the germline V gene (reference sequence). This CDR3 is 18 amino acids long. CDR3 loop: CASSRRDTQSNSYNEQFF. CDR3 bases: TGTGCCAGCAGCCGCAGGGACACACAGTCTAACTCCTACAATGAGCAGTTCTTC.

The chain is built from TRBV4-1 and TRBJ2-5, with D maybe TRBD2 (7 bases). The tail of the sequence fits TRBJ2-7 better, so the J call may be wrong. The V gene's germline CDR1 is MGHRA and CDR2 YSYEKL. The CDR3 covers 15 residues. The CDR3 spells CASSHGGGGSYEQYF. CDR3 coding DNA: TGCGCCAGCAGCCATGGAGGGGGAGGGAGCTACGAGCAGTACTTC.

The chain recombines TRBV28 with TRBJ2-3; maybe TRBD1 (7 bases). Deletions cut 2 bases from V and 2 bases from J, with 17 bases between. From germline, CDR1 is MDHEN and CDR2 SYDVKM. CDR3 length: 17 amino acids. The CDR3 nucleotides are TGTGCCAGCAGTTTAAGGGAGGACAGGCGGTACACAGATACGCAGTATTTT. This encodes CASSLREDRRYTDTQYF.

The chain is built from TRBV7-8 and TRBJ2-7; tentatively, D is TRBD1 (6 bases). V gave up 4 bases and J gave up 7 bases, with 20 bases separating them. Germline V lookup: CDR1 SGHVS, CDR2 FQNEAQ. CDR3 length equals 15 residues. CDR3: CASSSARVGDTEQYF. Written as DNA, the CDR3 is TGTGCCAGCAGCTCGGCCCGCGTGGGGGACACTGAGCAGTACTTC.

V usage is TRBV6-1 and J usage is TRBJ2-1; TRBD2 matches at 10 bases. This CDR3 comprises 19 residues. V lost 4 bases and J lost 2; bases outside the gene matches: 14. The germline CDR1 and CDR2 sequences are MNHNS and SASEGT. CDR3 sequence reads: CASSGSVGTSGTAYNEQFF. In nucleotides, the CDR3 is TGTGCCAGCAGTGGTTCCGTTGGAACTAGCGGGACCGCCTACAATGAGCAGTTCTTC.

J is TRBJ2-7 and V is TRBV4-1, with TRBD2 identical over 7 bases. The V segment lost 1 base and the J segment 3 bases; nucleotides outside the gene matches: 6. The CDR3 extends over 15 amino acids. CDR1 and CDR2 (germline): MGHRA, YSYEKL. The CDR3 DNA reads as TGCGCCAGCAGCCAAGGTGGGGCTAGCGGCTACGAGCAGTACTTC. This translates into CASSQGGASGYEQYF.

The rearrangement uses TRBV10-3 and TRBJ1-4; weak D call: TRBD1 (6 bases). Per the germline V gene, CDR1 is ENHRY and CDR2 is SYGVKD. CDR3 size: 12 residues. V was shortened by 6 bases and J by 8 bases, with 10 bases between the two germline ends. CDR3 loop: CAIRGTNEKLFF. The CDR3 coding sequence is TGTGCCATCAGAGGGACAAACGAAAAACTGTTTTTT.

The rearrangement uses TRBV6-5 and TRBJ1-5; D possibly corresponds to TRBD1 (5 bases). V was trimmed by 4 bases and J by 5 bases, leaving 18 bases between them. In germline, CDR1 is MNHEY, CDR2 SVGAGI. The CDR3 runs to 16 residues. The CDR3 bases are TGTGCCAGCAGTTTCTCGGGTCAGGGCCGTGATCAGCCCCAGCATTTT. It codes for CASSFSGQGRDQPQHF.

This clone has just a few counts. The rearrangement uses TRBV30 and TRBJ2-7, with TRBD2 matching over 7 bases. CDR3 length: 13 residues. Germline V CDR1 and CDR2: GTSNPN, SVGIG (reference sequence). Trimming cost V 5 bases and J 6 bases; bases outside gene matches: 10. CDR3: CAWRGGGLGEQYF. CDR3 in DNA: TGTGCCTGGCGCGGGGGAGGCCTGGGCGAGCAGTACTTC.

This sequence joins TRBV6-1 and TRBJ1-3, with a possible D match to TRBD1 (6 bases). V lost 0 bases to trimming and J lost 1 base, with 13 bases between them. The CDR3 runs to 17 residues. Germline CDR1 reads MNHNS; CDR2 reads SASEGT. CDR3 sequence reads: CASSEAQGPVSGNTIYF. The CDR3 DNA reads TGTGCCAGCAGTGAAGCGCAGGGGCCAGTGTCTGGAAACACCATATATTTT.

The chain employs TRBV5-1 and TRBJ2-5; 7 positions match TRBD1. This CDR3 is built from 14 residues. J gave up 4 bases and V 7 bases, and 10 bases lay outside the gene matches. Per the germline V gene, CDR1 is SGHRS and CDR2 is YFSETQ. The CDR3 nucleotides read TGCGCCAGCGCCGAACAGGGGAACCGAGAGACCCAGTACTTC. Translation gives CASAEQGNRETQYF.

V and J are TRBV2 and TRBJ2-5; D may be TRBD2 (7 bases). The V end lost 6 bases, the J end lost 2 bases, and 19 bases lay between the germline ends. CDR3 size: 16 residues. Germline lookup yields CDR1 SNHLY and CDR2 FYNNEI. CDR3 region: CASRGGQRQIQETQYF. CDR3 nucleotide sequence: TGTGCCAGCAGGGGGGGGCAGCGGCAGATACAAGAGACCCAGTACTTC.

The chain recombines TRBV28 with TRBJ1-2, with 12 nucleotides matching TRBD1. Germline CDR1 reads MDHEN; CDR2 reads SYDVKM. The CDR3 sequence is 17 residues long. J lost 4 bases, V lost 7 bases, and 13 bases had no gene match. As DNA, the CDR3 is TGTGCCAGCACTCGAATGGGGACAGGGGGCGTTGTCTATGGCTACACCTTC. This sequence encodes CASTRMGTGGVVYGYTF.

The chain recombines TRBV2 with TRBJ1-2; unclear D gene. This CDR3 is 14 amino acids long. Germline CDR1 is SNHLY and CDR2 is FYNNEI. The V and J ends lost 6 bases and 4 bases respectively, with 15 bases between them. The DNA for the CDR3 is TGTGCCAGCAGACCCGGAGGATCTTTCTATGGCTACACCTTC. This codes for CASRPGGSFYGYTF.

A note on this clone: The junction differs from germline at one of its ends, possibly a read error. The rearrangement joins TRBV7-9 to TRBJ2-7; 10 nucleotides agree with TRBD2. Germline V gives CDR1 SEHNR, CDR2 FQNEAQ (reference sequence). This CDR3 spans 15 amino acids. The CDR3 sequence is CSSSPSGRSFGEQYF. The CDR3 DNA reads as TGTTCCAGCAGCCCTAGCGGGAGAAGTTTTGGCGAGCAGTACTTC.